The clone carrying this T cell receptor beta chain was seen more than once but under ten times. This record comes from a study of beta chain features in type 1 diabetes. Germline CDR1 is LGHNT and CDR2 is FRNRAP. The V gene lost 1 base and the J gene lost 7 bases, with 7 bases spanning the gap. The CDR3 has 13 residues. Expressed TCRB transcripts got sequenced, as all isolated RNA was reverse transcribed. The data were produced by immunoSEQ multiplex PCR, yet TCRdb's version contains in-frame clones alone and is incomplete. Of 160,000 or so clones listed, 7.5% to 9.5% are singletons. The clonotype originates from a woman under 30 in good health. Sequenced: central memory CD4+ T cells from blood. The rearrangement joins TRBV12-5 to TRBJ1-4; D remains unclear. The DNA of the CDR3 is TGTGCTAGTGGTTTGGGACAACCTGAAAAACTGTTTTTT. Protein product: CASGLGQPEKLFF.